The 3 T cell receptor beta chains given below trace back to one sample, sequenced in a study of immune evolution from preneoplasia to lung adenocarcinoma. Assay used: immunoSEQ multiplex PCR; TCRdb lists only in-frame clones, some missing. This sample yields thousands of clones, of which about four fifths are seen a single time; 10% belongs to the top ten. Sequenced material: FFPE lung adenocarcinoma in situ tissue. Receptors were obtained from a person aged 65-85 years with lung adenocarcinoma.

The chain has TRBV19 and TRBJ1-5, with 8 bases that match TRBD1. V was clipped by 5 bases and J by 4 bases; unmatched bases: 7. This CDR3 spans 15 amino acids. Germline V gene data show CDR1 as LNHDA and CDR2 as SQIVND (reference sequence). CDR3 nucleotides: TGTGCCAGTAGTCCGGAACAGGGGGTGAATCAGCCCCAGCATTTT. This gives the protein CASSPEQGVNQPQHF.

This sequence joins TRBV5-1 and TRBJ2-7; D unresolved. The CDR3 totals 14 residues. Deletions cut 2 bases from V and 4 bases from J, with 13 bases between. CDR1 is SGHRS, CDR2 YFSETQ, per germline. CDR3 sequence: CASSFATHQYEQYF. As DNA, the CDR3 is TGCGCCAGCAGCTTTGCCACACACCAATACGAGCAGTACTTC.

This clone was seen just once. The chain carries TRBV27 and TRBJ2-1; the match to TRBD2 covers 11 bases. The germline V gene has CDR1 MNHEY and CDR2 SMNVEV (reference sequence). This CDR3 contains 16 residues. With V trimmed by 4 bases and J by 4 bases, 6 bases remained unmatched. The CDR3 region is CASSYSGRAVYNEQFF. CDR3 in DNA: TGTGCCAGCAGTTATAGCGGGAGGGCCGTATACAATGAGCAGTTCTTC.